A single sample gave rise to the 16 T cell receptor beta chains below, sequenced in a study of blood T cell repertoires in COVID-19. The table came from immunoSEQ multiplex PCR; TCRdb's copy has only in-frame clones and leaves some out. This table has over 150,000 clones, less than 85% appearing once. The material sequenced was peripheral blood. These receptors originate from a woman aged 45-65 years with acute or convalescent COVID-19.

The chain couples TRBV11-2 to TRBJ1-5; D might be TRBD1 (5 bases). The germline V gene has CDR1 SGHAT and CDR2 FQNNGV. Trimming cost V 0 bases and J 6 bases, with 12 bases left between them. The CDR3 spans 15 residues. The CDR3 here is CASSLDTGVGQPQHF. CDR3 in DNA: TGTGCCAGCAGCTTAGATACAGGCGTGGGTCAGCCCCAGCATTTT.

The chain is built from TRBV7-8 and TRBJ1-2; 8 positions match TRBD1. Germline assignment: CDR1 SGHVS and CDR2 FQNEAQ. The CDR3 has 16 residues. V lost 5 bases and J lost 4; bases outside the gene matches: 12. CDR3 amino acids: CASSTYQGAGAYGYTF. The CDR3 coding sequence is TGTGCCAGCAGCACCTACCAGGGGGCAGGGGCCTATGGCTACACCTTC. The full variable domain, rest sourced from reference TRBV7-8 and TRBJ1-2, is GAGVSQSPRYKVAKRGQDVALRCDPISGHVSLFWYQQALGQGPEFLTYFQNEAQLDKSGLPSDRFFAERPEGSVSTLKIQRTQQEDSAVYLCASSTYQGAGAYGYTFGSGTRLTVV.

The CDR3 loop reads CASSLGQDVSGYTF. The CDR3 nucleotides read TGCGCCAGCAGCTTGGGACAGGACGTAAGTGGCTACACCTTC. V is TRBV5-1 and J is TRBJ1-2; D may be TRBD1 (6 bases). Trimming removed 0 bases at V and 7 bases at J, with 13 bases between. The CDR3 consists of 14 residues. Germline V gene sequence: CDR1 SGHRS, CDR2 YFSETQ.

This rearrangement joins TRBV3-1 (or the pseudogene TRBV3-2) to TRBJ1-1; no reliable D call. CDR1 is LGHDT and CDR2 is YNNKEL in the germline V gene (reference sequence). The CDR3 spans 14 residues. V lost 1 base and J lost 3, with 9 bases in between. CDR3 loop: CASSQGDIDTEAFF. CDR3 nucleotides: TGTGCCAGCAGCCAAGGTGACATCGACACTGAAGCTTTCTTT.

This sequence joins TRBV11-3 and TRBJ2-2; D perhaps matches TRBD1 (5 bases). This CDR3 is built from 17 residues. V was pared by 1 base and J by 2 bases, with 14 bases between. In germline, CDR1 is SGHNT, CDR2 YENEEA. The CDR3 is CASSLGFVGHNTGELFF. DNA for the CDR3: TGTGCCAGCAGCTTAGGTTTTGTCGGACACAACACCGGGGAGCTGTTTTTT.

The chain recombines TRBV28 with TRBJ1-1; perhaps TRBD1 as D (6 bases). The CDR3 length is 15 residues. Trimming cost V 3 bases and J 1 base, with 12 bases left between them. Per germline, CDR1 MDHEN and CDR2 SYDVKM. The CDR3 is CASSLAGAGNTEAFF. The CDR3 region has the DNA TGTGCCAGCAGTTTGGCAGGGGCGGGGAACACTGAAGCTTTCTTT.

The rearrangement uses TRBV3-1 (or the pseudogene TRBV3-2) and TRBJ2-1, with TRBD1 identical over 12 bases. The CDR3 covers 17 residues. From germline, CDR1 is LGHDT and CDR2 YNNKEL (reference sequence). The junction had 8 bases not matched to a gene; V was cut back by 1 base and J by 7 bases. The CDR3 spells CASSQVMGQGARNEQFF. In DNA form, the CDR3 reads TGTGCCAGCAGCCAAGTAATGGGACAGGGGGCAAGGAATGAGCAGTTCTTC.

The chain combines TRBV6-2 or TRBV6-3 with TRBJ1-6; 7 nucleotides align to TRBD1. This CDR3 has 14 residues. V lost 3 bases to trimming and J lost 8 bases; unmatched junction nucleotides: 4. Germline loops: CDR1 MNHEY, CDR2 SVGEGT. The CDR3: CASSYSGGHSPLHF. The DNA for the CDR3 is TGTGCCAGCAGTTATTCAGGGGGGCATTCACCCCTCCACTTT.

The chain links TRBV7-8 to TRBJ1-4; TRBD1 aligns across 9 bases. Looked up from germline, CDR1 is SGHVS and CDR2 is FQNEAQ. The CDR3 extends over 15 amino acids. With V trimmed by 4 bases and J by 8 bases, 8 bases remained unmatched. The CDR3 protein is CASSYHRGREEKLFF. CDR3 sequence (DNA): TGTGCCAGCAGCTACCACAGGGGGCGGGAAGAAAAACTGTTTTTT.

The V call is TRBV21-1, the J call TRBJ2-7; the D call of TRBD1 is as the table states it, not checked on the DNA. TRBV21-1 is classified as a pseudogene. The CDR3 sequence is 17 residues long. The CDR3 sequence is CASSKTPRDREPYEQYF. The CDR3 DNA is TGTGCCAGCAGCAAAACCCCTCGGGACAGGGAACCCTACGAGCAGTACTTC.

The chain links TRBV7-8 to TRBJ1-1, with TRBD1 matching over 7 bases. The CDR3 consists of 18 residues. V was clipped by 5 bases and J by 0 bases; unmatched bases: 15. In germline, CDR1 is SGHVS, CDR2 FQNEAQ. This CDR3 reads CASSPTSTNRGMNTEAFF. In DNA form, the CDR3 reads TGTGCCAGCAGCCCAACAAGTACAAACAGGGGTATGAACACTGAAGCTTTCTTT.

The chain recombines TRBV27 with TRBJ1-1; 7 bases are shared with TRBD1. Losses at the gene ends were 2 bases for V and 1 base for J; bases not matched to a gene: 7. This CDR3 spans 16 amino acids. Germline V lookup: CDR1 MNHEY, CDR2 SMNVEV (reference sequence). As DNA, the CDR3 is TGTGCCAGCAGTTTAATATATGAGGGGGCGAACACTGAAGCTTTCTTT. Translated: CASSLIYEGANTEAFF.

This clone came up a few times. The V gene is TRBV11-2, the J gene TRBJ1-1; tentatively, D is TRBD1 (6 bases). Germline CDR1 reads SGHAT; CDR2 reads FQNNGV. Between the trimmed V and J ends, which lost 0 bases and 4 bases, there was a span of 15 bases. CDR3 length: 16 amino acids. The CDR3 DNA sequence: TGTGCCAGCAGCTTAGATTTTGCGGGGGGCGGCACTGAAGCTTTCTTT. Translating gives CASSLDFAGGGTEAFF.

The rearrangement links TRBV5-1 to TRBJ2-1; 7 bases agree with TRBD1. This CDR3 is built from 13 residues. The germline V gene has CDR1 SGHRS and CDR2 YFSETQ. The V and J ends lost 1 base and 7 bases, in that order; junction bases with no gene match: 2. The CDR3 nucleotides are TGCGCCAGCAGCTTGCAGGGGGAGAATGAGCAGTTCTTC. This translates into CASSLQGENEQFF.

V is TRBV7-8 and J is TRBJ2-7; D is undetermined. CDR3 length equals 11 residues. Germline V gene sequence: CDR1 SGHVS, CDR2 FQNEAQ. The V and J ends lost 6 bases and 4 bases respectively, with 7 bases between them. As DNA, the CDR3 is TGTGCCAGCAGTTCCCAATACGAGCAGTACTTC. Translated: CASSSQYEQYF.

The chain recombines TRBV5-1 with TRBJ2-3; D may be TRBD1 (5 bases). The CDR3 sequence is 16 residues long. The V gene lost 3 bases and the J gene lost 3 bases, with 17 bases spanning the gap. Germline V gene lookup returns CDR1 SGHRS and CDR2 YFSETQ. The chain's CDR3 is CASSSWGLPTTDTQYF. For the CDR3, the DNA is TGCGCCAGCAGCTCGTGGGGCCTTCCCACGACAGATACGCAGTATTTT.